This T cell receptor (beta chain) is from a study of blood T cells in healthy people across ages. General study results and limits: Whereas aged donors had fewer naive CD4+ cells, long-lived donors had more of them and higher diversity.

The second PCR ran 7 to 11 cycles with a sample-barcoded 5' primer and J-beta primers. TCRdb independently ran MiXCR on the 5' RACE reads; one entry per CDR3 protein. The top ten clones hold approximately 14% of a sample with around 1,100,000 distinct CDR3 sequences, roughly two fifths of them seen once. V dropped 7 bases and J dropped 4 bases, with 4 bases sitting between them. The CDR3 runs 10 residues. The germline CDR1 and CDR2 sequences are SNHLY and FYNNEI. A note on this clonotype: The antigen is not known.

Specimen: blood. The receptor's source is a man younger than 35 in good health. This rearrangement joins TRBV2 to TRBJ2-5; D remains ambiguous. Written as DNA, the CDR3 is TGTGCCAGCAAACGAGAGACCCAGTACTTC. This sequence encodes CASKRETQYF.